This passage covers 26 T cell receptor beta chains from one sample sequenced in a study of shared clonotypes between healthy human individuals. Sequencing was performed with immunoSEQ multiplex PCR; in TCRdb, only in-frame clones are kept and a portion is missing. Of 600,000 to 800,000 clones in the sample, roughly 72% were seen once. Sequences were obtained from memory CD4+ T cells sorted from blood. Indicated subset: CD45RA-negative fraction. Every receptor here comes from a woman in her 30s in good health.

The rearrangement uses TRBV19 and TRBJ1-5; 8 positions match TRBD1. This CDR3 is 15 amino acids long. Germline V lookup: CDR1 LNHDA, CDR2 SQIVND (reference sequence). Trimming cost V 5 bases and J 4 bases; bases outside gene matches: 7. The chain's CDR3 is CASSVGRQGNQPQHF. In DNA, the CDR3 is TGTGCCAGTAGTGTGGGAAGACAGGGGAATCAGCCCCAGCATTTT.

The chain is built from TRBV5-1 and TRBJ2-5; 14 bases align to TRBD2. Per the germline V gene, CDR1 is SGHRS and CDR2 is YFSETQ. This CDR3 contains 17 residues. V lost 1 base to trimming and J lost 0 bases; unmatched junction nucleotides: 2. This CDR3 is CASSLRLAGGYQETQYF. DNA of the CDR3: TGCGCCAGCAGCTTGCGACTAGCGGGGGGGTACCAAGAGACCCAGTACTTC.

The J gene is TRBJ1-3, the V gene TRBV15, with D possibly matching TRBD1 (5 bases). Between the trimmed V and J ends, which lost 5 bases and 3 bases, there was a span of 11 bases. Germline CDR1 reads LNHNV; CDR2 reads YYDKDF (reference sequence). This CDR3 comprises 14 residues. This chain's CDR3 is CATSDRDLGNTIYF. Here the CDR3 DNA reads TGTGCCACCAGCGACCGGGACCTTGGAAACACCATATATTTT.

The chain links TRBV7-8 to TRBJ2-5; unclear D gene. CDR3 length: 15 residues. CDR1 is SGHVS and CDR2 is FQNEAQ in the germline V gene. The V end was cut by 3 bases, the J end by 5 bases, with 16 bases between. CDR3 loop: CASSLNLWAGETQYF. DNA for the CDR3: TGTGCCAGCAGCTTGAATCTTTGGGCCGGGGAGACCCAGTACTTC.

The V gene is TRBV19, the J gene TRBJ2-7; D could derive from TRBD1 or TRBD2 (5 bases each). CDR3 length: 14 amino acids. Germline V CDR1 and CDR2: LNHDA, SQIVND (reference sequence). The V gene lost 4 bases and the J gene lost 4 bases, with 14 bases spanning the gap. The CDR3 DNA is TGTGCCAGTAGTAAGCCGGGGCTCCCGTACGAGCAGTACTTC. This sequence encodes CASSKPGLPYEQYF.

The chain uses TRBV6-6 and TRBJ2-3; 8 bases are shared with TRBD1. This CDR3 contains 14 residues. CDR1 is MNHNY and CDR2 is SVGAGI in the germline V gene (reference sequence). The V gene end was trimmed by 6 bases and the J gene end by 6 bases; junction bases not matched to a gene: 8. As DNA, the CDR3 is TGTGCCAGCAGCACAGGACAGGGATCGGATACGCAGTATTTT. This gives the protein CASSTGQGSDTQYF.

V usage is TRBV29-1 and J usage is TRBJ2-1, with D possibly matching TRBD1 (5 bases). Germline lookup yields CDR1 SQVTM and CDR2 ANQGSEA. The V gene lost 4 bases and the J gene lost 5 bases, with 15 bases spanning the gap. The CDR3 contains 14 residues. As DNA, the CDR3 is TGCAGCGTTGCCCCGCAGGGTATCAACAATGAGCAGTTCTTC. Translating gives CSVAPQGINNEQFF.

This chain connects TRBV27 to TRBJ2-3, with 9 bases aligning to TRBD2. The CDR3 is 16 amino acids. Unmatched junction bases numbered 17, after V lost 5 bases and J lost 11 bases. Germline-derived CDR1 and CDR2 are MNHEY and SMNVEV (reference sequence). The CDR3 sequence is CASSPGLARRGGGQYF. The CDR3 DNA follows: TGTGCCAGCAGTCCCGGACTAGCGAGGAGAGGGGGTGGGCAGTATTTT.

J is TRBJ2-7 and V is TRBV10-3; weak D call: TRBD2 (5 bases). V shed 10 bases and J shed 4 bases, with 11 bases lying between them. The germline V gene has CDR1 ENHRY and CDR2 SYGVKD. The length of the CDR3 is 11 residues. CDR3 sequence: CATQAEYEQYF. CDR3 coding DNA: TGTGCCACCCAAGCGGAATACGAGCAGTACTTC.

The chain uses TRBV7-2 and TRBJ2-7; a weak D match, TRBD2 (5 bases). The CDR3 has 15 amino acids. The germline CDR1 and CDR2 sequences are SGHTA and FQGNSA. With 4 bases removed from V and 4 bases from J, the gap between germline ends came to 17 bases. This CDR3 is CASSSSREKVYEQYF. In DNA, the CDR3 is TGTGCCAGCAGCTCGAGCCGGGAAAAAGTTTACGAGCAGTACTTC.

This chain connects TRBV6-1 to TRBJ1-2; no firm D call. The CDR3 is 15 amino acids. CDR1 is MNHNS and CDR2 is SASEGT in the germline V gene. V dropped 4 bases and J dropped 5 bases, with 17 bases sitting between them. The CDR3, as DNA: TGTGCCAGCAGTGGTTTTGGGGTTGGGGAATATGGCTACACCTTC. Translation gives CASSGFGVGEYGYTF.

As regards this clone: The same CDR3 is also encoded by other DNA sequences in this sample. The V gene is TRBV5-1, the J gene TRBJ2-1, with a weak D call TRBD1 (5 bases). Germline values: CDR1 SGHRS, CDR2 YFSETQ. Trimming left V 5 bases short and J 0 bases short, with 12 bases between. CDR3 length: 15 residues. CDR3 coding DNA: TGCGCCAGCAGTCATGACAGTAGCTCCTACAATGAGCAGTTCTTC. Translation: CASSHDSSSYNEQFF.

The gene calls are TRBV5-1 and TRBJ2-3; TRBD1 matches 11 bases. Losses at the gene ends were 4 bases for V and 2 bases for J; bases not matched to a gene: 3. Germline lookup yields CDR1 SGHRS and CDR2 YFSETQ. The CDR3 is 15 amino acids. The CDR3 DNA reads TGCGCCAGCAGCAGGGGACAGGGGGTCACAGATACGCAGTATTTT. Protein: CASSRGQGVTDTQYF.

J is TRBJ2-7 and V is TRBV18; D call uncertain. Germline V CDR1 and CDR2: KGHSH, LQKENI. The CDR3 is 12 residues long. Trimming took 2 bases from V and 7 from J, leaving 9 bases between them. CDR3 sequence (DNA): TGTGCCAGCTCACCAGGTCGGCGGGAGCAGTACTTC. Translated: CASSPGRREQYF.

The table lists this clone with many counts. This chain connects TRBV28 to TRBJ1-1, with unresolved D. Germline assignment: CDR1 MDHEN and CDR2 SYDVKM. The V and J ends lost 6 bases and 5 bases respectively, with 16 bases between them. There are 14 residues in the CDR3. CDR3 sequence (DNA): TGTGCCAGCAGCTCCGGGGTGGGAAGGACTGAAGCTTTCTTT. Protein product: CASSSGVGRTEAFF.

The genes are TRBV29-1 and TRBJ2-7, with D perhaps TRBD1 (6 bases). The CDR3 contains 11 residues. Trimming left V 5 bases short and J 6 bases short, with 11 bases between. Germline-derived CDR1 and CDR2 are SQVTM and ANQGSEA. The CDR3 DNA follows: TGCAGCGTTTCAGGCAGGGGCGAGCAGTACTTC. Translation: CSVSGRGEQYF.

The J gene is TRBJ2-1, the V gene TRBV5-1, with 7 bases that match TRBD2. Germline CDR1 and CDR2: SGHRS and YFSETQ. The J segment lost 6 bases and the V segment lost 4 bases, leaving 10 bases of the junction unmatched. This CDR3 contains 15 residues. The DNA for the CDR3 is TGCGCCAGCAGCCAAGCGGGGAAGAACCTCAATGAGCAGTTCTTC. It is translated as CASSQAGKNLNEQFF.

The J gene is TRBJ1-1, the V gene TRBV18, with 7 bases matching TRBD1. CDR3 length: 15 residues. Trimming took 3 bases from V and 5 from J; bases not matched to a gene: 9. Germline V gene data show CDR1 as KGHSH and CDR2 as LQKENI. CDR3 sequence (DNA): TGTGCCAGCTCACCTAACGACAGGGTCCTTACTGAAGCTTTCTTT. Residues: CASSPNDRVLTEAFF.

The V and J genes are TRBV9 and TRBJ2-2, with TRBD2 matching 13 bases. Germline V lookup: CDR1 SGDLS, CDR2 YYNGEE. The CDR3 is 16 residues long. The trim removed 4 bases at V and 8 bases at J, leaving 8 bases unmatched. This chain's CDR3 is CASSIRTSGSFGELFF. The CDR3 nucleotides read TGTGCCAGCAGCATCCGGACTAGCGGGAGCTTTGGGGAGCTGTTTTTT.

This clone was counted ten times or more. The chain joins TRBV19 to TRBJ2-7; tentatively, D is TRBD1 (5 bases). The germline V gene encodes CDR1 LNHDA and CDR2 SQIVND (reference sequence). The CDR3 contains 11 residues. The V gene lost 9 bases and the J gene lost 3 bases, with 9 bases spanning the gap. Here the CDR3 reads CASATGYEQYF. In DNA, the CDR3 is TGTGCCAGCGCAACAGGCTACGAGCAGTACTTC.

The chain carries TRBV7-8 and TRBJ1-5; 7 bases agree with TRBD1. CDR3 size: 15 residues. The trim removed 5 bases at V and 5 bases at J, leaving 9 bases unmatched. CDR1 is SGHVS and CDR2 is FQNEAQ in the germline V gene. Here the CDR3 reads CASSNRERGHQPQHF. CDR3 DNA: TGTGCCAGCAGCAATAGGGAAAGGGGGCATCAGCCCCAGCATTTT.

V is TRBV25-1 and J is TRBJ2-7; 9 bases line up with TRBD2. Trimming at V came to 3 bases and at J to 2 bases, leaving 8 bases not matched to a gene. The CDR3 totals 16 residues. From germline, CDR1 is MGHDK and CDR2 SYGVNS. The CDR3 sequence: CASSEVGASGTYEQYF. The CDR3 region has the DNA TGTGCCAGCAGTGAGGTTGGGGCTAGCGGGACCTACGAGCAGTACTTC.

The V and J genes are TRBV25-1 and TRBJ2-5; a weak D match, TRBD2 (6 bases). V was cut by 1 base and J by 3 bases, with 12 bases left in between. Germline V gene lookup returns CDR1 MGHDK and CDR2 SYGVNS. The CDR3 has 15 amino acids. CDR3 region: CASSELEGPKETQYF. The CDR3 DNA sequence: TGTGCCAGCAGTGAATTGGAGGGTCCAAAAGAGACCCAGTACTTC.

This chain connects TRBV5-4 to TRBJ1-1, with D possibly TRBD1 on 6 matching bases. The CDR3 extends over 14 amino acids. From germline, CDR1 is SGHNT and CDR2 YYREEE (reference sequence). Trimming removed 0 bases from V and 5 bases from J, with 11 bases in between. The CDR3 DNA reads as TGTGCCAGCAGCTTGGACACTCAGGGGACTGAAGCTTTCTTT. Translation gives CASSLDTQGTEAFF.

This clone has a single count. CDR3: CASSQDHISLGETQYF. The CDR3 bases are TGTGCCAGCAGCCAAGATCACATAAGCCTGGGGGAGACCCAGTACTTC. This sequence joins TRBV4-2 and TRBJ2-5; D remains ambiguous. Germline CDR1 LGHNA, CDR2 YNFKEQ. The CDR3 totals 16 residues. The V and J ends lost 0 bases and 5 bases respectively, with 16 bases between them.

The chain uses TRBV27 and TRBJ2-1; 11 bases agree with TRBD2. The CDR3 spans 16 residues. Germline V gives CDR1 MNHEY, CDR2 SMNVEV (reference sequence). The V segment lost 7 bases and the J segment 5 bases; nucleotides outside the gene matches: 10. This chain's CDR3 is CASTSLAGGRHNEQFF. CDR3 DNA sequence: TGTGCCAGCACCTCGCTAGCGGGAGGACGGCACAATGAGCAGTTCTTC.